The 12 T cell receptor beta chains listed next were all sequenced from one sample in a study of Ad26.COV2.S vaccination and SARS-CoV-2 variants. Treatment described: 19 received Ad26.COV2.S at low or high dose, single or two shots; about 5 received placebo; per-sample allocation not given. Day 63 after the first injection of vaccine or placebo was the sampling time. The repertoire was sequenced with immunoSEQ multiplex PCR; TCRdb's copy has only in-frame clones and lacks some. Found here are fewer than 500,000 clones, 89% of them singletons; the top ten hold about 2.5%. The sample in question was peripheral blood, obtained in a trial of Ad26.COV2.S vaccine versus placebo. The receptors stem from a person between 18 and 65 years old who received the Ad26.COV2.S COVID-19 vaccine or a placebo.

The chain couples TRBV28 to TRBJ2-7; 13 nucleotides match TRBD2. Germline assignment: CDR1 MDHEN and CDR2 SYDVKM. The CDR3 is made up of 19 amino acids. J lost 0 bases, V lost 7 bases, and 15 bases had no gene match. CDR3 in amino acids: CASTTRWGLAGPSSYEQYF. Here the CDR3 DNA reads TGTGCCAGCACCACCCGGTGGGGACTAGCGGGGCCGAGCTCCTACGAGCAGTACTTC. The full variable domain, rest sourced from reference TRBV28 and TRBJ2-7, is DVKVTQSSRYLVKRTGEKVFLECVQDMDHENMFWYRQDPGLGLRLIYFSYDVKMKEKGDIPEGYSVSREKKERFSLILESASTNQTSMYLCASTTRWGLAGPSSYEQYFGPGTRLTVT.

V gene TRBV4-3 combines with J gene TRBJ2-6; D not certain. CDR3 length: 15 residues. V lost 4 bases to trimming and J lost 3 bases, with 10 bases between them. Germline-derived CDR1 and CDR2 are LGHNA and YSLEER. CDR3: CASSLMSFGANVLTF. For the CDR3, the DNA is TGCGCCAGCAGCCTCATGAGTTTTGGGGCCAACGTCCTGACTTTC.

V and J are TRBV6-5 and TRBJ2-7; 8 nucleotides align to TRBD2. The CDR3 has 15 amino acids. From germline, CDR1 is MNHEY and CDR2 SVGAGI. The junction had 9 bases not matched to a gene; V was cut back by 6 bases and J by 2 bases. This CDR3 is CASRLTSAIAYEQYV. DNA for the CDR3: TGTGCCAGCAGGCTGACTAGCGCCATTGCCTACGAGCAGTACGTC.

The CDR3 loop is CASSPRAGVRDTEAFF. In DNA, the CDR3 is TGTGCCAGCTCACCACGGGCGGGGGTGCGAGACACTGAAGCTTTCTTT. The chain carries TRBV18 and TRBJ1-1; D might be TRBD1 (5 bases). The germline V gene has CDR1 KGHSH and CDR2 LQKENI. The CDR3 runs 16 residues. Deletions cut 1 base from V and 3 bases from J, with 15 bases between.

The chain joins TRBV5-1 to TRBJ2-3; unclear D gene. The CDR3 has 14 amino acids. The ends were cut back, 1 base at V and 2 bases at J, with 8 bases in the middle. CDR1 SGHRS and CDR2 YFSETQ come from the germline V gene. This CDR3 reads CASSLMGFTDTQYF. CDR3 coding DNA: TGCGCCAGCAGCTTGATGGGGTTCACAGATACGCAGTATTTT.

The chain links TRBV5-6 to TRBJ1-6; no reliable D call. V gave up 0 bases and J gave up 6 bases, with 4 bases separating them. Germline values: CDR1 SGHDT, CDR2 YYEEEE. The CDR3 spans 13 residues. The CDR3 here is CASSLGTNSPLHF. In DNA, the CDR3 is TGTGCCAGCAGCTTGGGCACTAATTCACCCCTCCACTTT. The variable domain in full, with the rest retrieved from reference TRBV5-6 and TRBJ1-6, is DAGVTQSPTHLIKTRGQQVTLRCSPKSGHDTVSWYQQALGQGPQFIFQYYEEEERQRGNFPDRFSGHQFPNYSSELNVNALLLGDSALYLCASSLGTNSPLHFGNGTRLTVT.

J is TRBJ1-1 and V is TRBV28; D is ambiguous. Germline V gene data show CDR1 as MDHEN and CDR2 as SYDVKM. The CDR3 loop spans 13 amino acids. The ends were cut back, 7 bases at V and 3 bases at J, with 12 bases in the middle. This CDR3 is CASKEGWDTEAFF. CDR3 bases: TGTGCCAGCAAAGAGGGATGGGACACTGAAGCTTTCTTT. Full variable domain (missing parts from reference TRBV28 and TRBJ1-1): DVKVTQSSRYLVKRTGEKVFLECVQDMDHENMFWYRQDPGLGLRLIYFSYDVKMKEKGDIPEGYSVSREKKERFSLILESASTNQTSMYLCASKEGWDTEAFFGQGTRLTVV.

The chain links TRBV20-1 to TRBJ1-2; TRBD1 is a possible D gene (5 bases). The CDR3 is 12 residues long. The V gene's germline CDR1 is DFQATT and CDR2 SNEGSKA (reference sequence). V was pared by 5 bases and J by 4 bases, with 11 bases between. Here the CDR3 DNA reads TGCAGTGCTGGTGTTCAGGGCTATGGCTACACCTTC. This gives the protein CSAGVQGYGYTF.

CDR3 region: CASSETGGSYEQYV. In DNA, the CDR3 is TGTGCCAGTAGCGAGACAGGGGGCTCCTACGAGCAGTACGTC. This rearrangement joins TRBV19 to TRBJ2-7, with TRBD1 matching over 9 bases. V lost 6 bases and J lost 0; bases outside the gene matches: 3. The CDR3 spans 14 residues. The germline V gene encodes CDR1 LNHDA and CDR2 SQIVND (reference sequence).

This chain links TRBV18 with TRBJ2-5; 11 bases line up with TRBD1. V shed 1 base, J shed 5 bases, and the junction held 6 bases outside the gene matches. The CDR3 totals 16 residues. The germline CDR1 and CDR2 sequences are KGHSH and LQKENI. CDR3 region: CASSPLGQGAVETQYF. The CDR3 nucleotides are TGTGCCAGCTCACCACTCGGACAGGGGGCCGTTGAGACCCAGTACTTC. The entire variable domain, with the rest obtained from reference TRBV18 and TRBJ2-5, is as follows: NAGVMQNPRHLVRRRGQEARLRCSPMKGHSHVYWYRQLPEEGLKFMVYLQKENIIDESGMPKERFSAEFPKEGPSILRIQQVVRGDSAAYFCASSPLGQGAVETQYFGPGTRLLVL.

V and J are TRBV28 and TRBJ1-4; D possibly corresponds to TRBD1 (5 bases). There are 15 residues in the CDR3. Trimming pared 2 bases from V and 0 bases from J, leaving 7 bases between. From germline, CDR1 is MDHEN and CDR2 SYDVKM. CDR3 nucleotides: TGTGCCAGCAGTTTAGGGGGACCAACTAATGAAAAACTGTTTTTT. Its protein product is CASSLGGPTNEKLFF.

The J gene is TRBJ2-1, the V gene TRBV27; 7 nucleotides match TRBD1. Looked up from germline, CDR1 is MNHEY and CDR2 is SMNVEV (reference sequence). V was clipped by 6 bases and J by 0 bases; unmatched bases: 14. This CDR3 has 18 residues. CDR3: CASSPRQGPYTSYNEQFF. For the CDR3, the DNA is TGTGCCAGCAGCCCCCGACAGGGCCCCTATACCTCCTACAATGAGCAGTTCTTC.